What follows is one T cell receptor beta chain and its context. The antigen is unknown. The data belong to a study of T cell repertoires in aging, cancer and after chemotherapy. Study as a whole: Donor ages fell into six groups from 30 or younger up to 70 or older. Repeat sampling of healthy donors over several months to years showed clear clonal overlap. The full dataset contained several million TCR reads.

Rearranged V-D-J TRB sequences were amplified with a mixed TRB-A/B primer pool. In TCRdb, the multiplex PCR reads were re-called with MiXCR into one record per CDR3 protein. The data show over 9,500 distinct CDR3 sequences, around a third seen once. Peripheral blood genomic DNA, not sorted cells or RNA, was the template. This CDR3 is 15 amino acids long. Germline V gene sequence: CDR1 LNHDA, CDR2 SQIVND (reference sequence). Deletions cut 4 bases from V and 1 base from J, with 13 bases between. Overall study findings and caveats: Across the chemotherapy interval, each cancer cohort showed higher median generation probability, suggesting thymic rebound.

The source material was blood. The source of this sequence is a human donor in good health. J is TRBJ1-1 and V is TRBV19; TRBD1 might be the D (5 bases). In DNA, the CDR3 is TGTGCCAGTAGTAGTACCAGGGAATGGAACACTGAAGCTTTCTTT. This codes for CASSSTREWNTEAFF. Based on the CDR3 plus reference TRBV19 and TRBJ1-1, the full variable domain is DGGITQSPKYLFRKEGQNVTLSCEQNLNHDAMYWYRQDPGQGLRLIYYSQIVNDFQKGDIAEGYSVSREKKESFPLTVTSAQKNPTAFYLCASSSTREWNTEAFFGQGTRLTVV.